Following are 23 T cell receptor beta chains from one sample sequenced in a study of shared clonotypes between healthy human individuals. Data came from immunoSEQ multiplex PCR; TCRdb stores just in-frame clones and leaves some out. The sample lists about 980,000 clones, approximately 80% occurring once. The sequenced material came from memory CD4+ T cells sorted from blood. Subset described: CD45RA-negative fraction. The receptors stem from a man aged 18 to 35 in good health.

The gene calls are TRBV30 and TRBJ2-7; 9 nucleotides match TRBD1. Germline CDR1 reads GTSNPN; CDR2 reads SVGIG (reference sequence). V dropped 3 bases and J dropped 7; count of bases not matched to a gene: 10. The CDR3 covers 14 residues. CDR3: CAWRGGTGRPEQYF. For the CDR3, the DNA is TGTGCCTGGAGGGGAGGGACAGGGAGGCCTGAGCAGTACTTC.

As DNA, the CDR3 is TGTGCCAGCAGCCCTGGACTAGCGGGGAGCACAGATACGCAGTATTTT. This translates into CASSPGLAGSTDTQYF. The genes are TRBV7-6 and TRBJ2-3, with 12 bases fitting TRBD2. Losses at the gene ends were 5 bases for V and 0 bases for J; bases not matched to a gene: 3. The CDR3 has 16 residues. The germline V gene has CDR1 SGHVS and CDR2 FNYEAQ. Filled out from reference TRBV7-6 and TRBJ2-3, the complete variable domain reads GAGVSQSPRYKVTKRGQDVALRCDPISGHVSLYWYRQALGQGPEFLTYFNYEAQQDKSGLPNDRFSAERPEGSISTLTIQRTEQRDSAMYRCASSPGLAGSTDTQYFGPGTRLTVL.

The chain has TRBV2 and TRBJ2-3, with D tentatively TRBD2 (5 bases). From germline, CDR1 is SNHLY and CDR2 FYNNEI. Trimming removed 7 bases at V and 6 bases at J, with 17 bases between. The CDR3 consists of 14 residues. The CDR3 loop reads CASKVEGSTDTQYF. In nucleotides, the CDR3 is TGTGCCAGCAAGGTAGAGGGCTCAACCGATACGCAGTATTTT.

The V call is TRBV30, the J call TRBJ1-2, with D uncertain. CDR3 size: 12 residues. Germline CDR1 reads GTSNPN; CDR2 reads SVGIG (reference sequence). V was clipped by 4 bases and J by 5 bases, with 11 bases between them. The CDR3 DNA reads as TGTGCCTGGAAGCTCCAGAAATATGGCTACACCTTC. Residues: CAWKLQKYGYTF.

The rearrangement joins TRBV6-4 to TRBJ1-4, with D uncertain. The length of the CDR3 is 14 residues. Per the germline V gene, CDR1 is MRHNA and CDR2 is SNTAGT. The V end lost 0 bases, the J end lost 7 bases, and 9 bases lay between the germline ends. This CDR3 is CASSDSSGFEKLFF. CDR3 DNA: TGTGCCAGCAGTGACTCGTCGGGCTTTGAAAAACTGTTTTTT.

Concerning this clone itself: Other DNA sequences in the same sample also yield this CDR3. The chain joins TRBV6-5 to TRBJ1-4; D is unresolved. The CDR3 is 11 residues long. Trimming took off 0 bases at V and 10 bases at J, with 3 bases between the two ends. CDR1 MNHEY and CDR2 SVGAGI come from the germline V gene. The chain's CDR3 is CASSYSGKLFF. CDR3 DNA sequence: TGTGCCAGCAGTTACTCAGGAAAACTGTTTTTT.

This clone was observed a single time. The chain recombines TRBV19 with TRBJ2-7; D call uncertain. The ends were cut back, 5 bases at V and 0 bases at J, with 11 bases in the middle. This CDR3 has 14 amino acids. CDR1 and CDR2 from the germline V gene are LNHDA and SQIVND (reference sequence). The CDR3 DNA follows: TGTGCCAGTAGTGAGTATTTCAGCTCCTACGAGCAGTACTTC. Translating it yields CASSEYFSSYEQYF.

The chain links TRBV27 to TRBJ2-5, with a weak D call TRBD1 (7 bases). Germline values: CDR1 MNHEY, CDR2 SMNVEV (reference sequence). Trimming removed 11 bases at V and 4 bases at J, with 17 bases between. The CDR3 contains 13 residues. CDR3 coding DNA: TGTGCCGCGGGACAGTTCAGGGGAGAGACCCAGTACTTC. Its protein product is CAAGQFRGETQYF.

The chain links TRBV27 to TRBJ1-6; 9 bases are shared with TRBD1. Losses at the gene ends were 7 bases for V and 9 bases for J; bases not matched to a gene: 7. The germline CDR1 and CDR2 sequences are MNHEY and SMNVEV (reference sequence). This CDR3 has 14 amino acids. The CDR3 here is CASKRTGEGSPLHF. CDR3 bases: TGTGCCAGCAAACGGACAGGGGAGGGTTCACCCCTCCACTTT.

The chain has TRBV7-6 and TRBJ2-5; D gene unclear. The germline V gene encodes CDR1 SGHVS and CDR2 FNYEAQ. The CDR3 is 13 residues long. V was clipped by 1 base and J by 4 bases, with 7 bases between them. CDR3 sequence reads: CASSLGPRETQYF. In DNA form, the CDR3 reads TGTGCCAGCAGCTTAGGCCCCCGAGAGACCCAGTACTTC. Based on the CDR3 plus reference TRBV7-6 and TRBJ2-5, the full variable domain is GAGVSQSPRYKVTKRGQDVALRCDPISGHVSLYWYRQALGQGPEFLTYFNYEAQQDKSGLPNDRFSAERPEGSISTLTIQRTEQRDSAMYRCASSLGPRETQYFGPGTRLLVL.

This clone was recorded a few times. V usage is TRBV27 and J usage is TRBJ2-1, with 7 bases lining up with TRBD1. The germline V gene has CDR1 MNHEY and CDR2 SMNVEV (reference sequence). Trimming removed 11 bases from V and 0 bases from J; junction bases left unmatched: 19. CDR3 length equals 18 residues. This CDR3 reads CAQSGPSGGPSSYNEQFF. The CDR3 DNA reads TGTGCCCAAAGTGGGCCTTCAGGGGGACCAAGCTCCTACAATGAGCAGTTCTTC.

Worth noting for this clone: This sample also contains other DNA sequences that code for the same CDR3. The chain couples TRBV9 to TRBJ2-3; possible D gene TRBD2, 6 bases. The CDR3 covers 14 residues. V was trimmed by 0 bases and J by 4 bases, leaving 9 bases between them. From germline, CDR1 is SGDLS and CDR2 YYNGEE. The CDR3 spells CASSVGGVADTQYF. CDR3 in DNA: TGTGCCAGCAGCGTAGGGGGGGTCGCAGATACGCAGTATTTT.

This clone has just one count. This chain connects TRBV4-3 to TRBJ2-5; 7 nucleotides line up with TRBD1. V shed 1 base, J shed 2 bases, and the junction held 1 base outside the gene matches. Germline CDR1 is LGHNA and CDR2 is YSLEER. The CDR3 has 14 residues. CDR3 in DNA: TGCGCCAGCAGCCAAGGGGGACAGCAAGAGACCCAGTACTTC. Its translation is CASSQGGQQETQYF.

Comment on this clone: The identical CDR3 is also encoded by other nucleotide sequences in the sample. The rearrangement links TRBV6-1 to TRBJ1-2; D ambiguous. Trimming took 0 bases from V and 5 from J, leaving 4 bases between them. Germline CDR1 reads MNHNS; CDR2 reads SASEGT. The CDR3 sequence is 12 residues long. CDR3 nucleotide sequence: TGTGCCAGCAGTGAAGCTGGATATGGCTACACCTTC. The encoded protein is CASSEAGYGYTF.

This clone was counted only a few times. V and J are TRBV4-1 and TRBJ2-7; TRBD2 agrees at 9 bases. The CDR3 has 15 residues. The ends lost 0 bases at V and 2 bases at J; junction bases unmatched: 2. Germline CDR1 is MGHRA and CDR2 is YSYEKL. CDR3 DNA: TGCGCCAGCAGCCAAGAAAGGACTAGCGCCTACGAGCAGTACTTC. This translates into CASSQERTSAYEQYF.

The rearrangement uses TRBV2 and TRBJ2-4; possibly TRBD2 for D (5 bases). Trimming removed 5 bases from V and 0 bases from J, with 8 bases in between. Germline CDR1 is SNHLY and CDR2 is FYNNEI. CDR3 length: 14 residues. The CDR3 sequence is CASSFSGAKNIQYF. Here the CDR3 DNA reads TGTGCCAGCAGTTTCAGCGGAGCCAAAAACATTCAGTACTTC.

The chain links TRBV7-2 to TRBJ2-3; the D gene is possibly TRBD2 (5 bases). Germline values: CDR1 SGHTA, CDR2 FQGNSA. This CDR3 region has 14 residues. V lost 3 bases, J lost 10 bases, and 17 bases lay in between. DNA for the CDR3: TGTGCCAGCAGCTTGGCTAATACGGGATATTCGCAGTATTTT. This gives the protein CASSLANTGYSQYF.

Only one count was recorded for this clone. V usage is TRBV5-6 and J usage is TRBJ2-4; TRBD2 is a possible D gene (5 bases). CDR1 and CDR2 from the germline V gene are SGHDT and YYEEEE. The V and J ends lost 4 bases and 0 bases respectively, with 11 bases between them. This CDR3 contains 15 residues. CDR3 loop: CASSRGEVAKNIQYF. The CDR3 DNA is TGTGCCAGCAGCCGGGGTGAGGTAGCCAAAAACATTCAGTACTTC.

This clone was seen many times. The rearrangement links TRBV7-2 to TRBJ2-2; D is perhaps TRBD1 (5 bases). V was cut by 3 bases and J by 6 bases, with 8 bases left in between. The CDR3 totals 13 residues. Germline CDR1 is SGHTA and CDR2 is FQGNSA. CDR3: CASSFGAPGELFF. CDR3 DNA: TGTGCCAGCAGCTTTGGGGCCCCCGGGGAGCTGTTTTTT.

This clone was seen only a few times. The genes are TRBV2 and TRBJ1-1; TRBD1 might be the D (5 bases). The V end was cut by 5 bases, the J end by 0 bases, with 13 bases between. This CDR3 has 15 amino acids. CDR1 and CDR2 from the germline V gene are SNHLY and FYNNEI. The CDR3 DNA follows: TGTGCCAGCAGTCCCCAGGGAATGGTGAACACTGAAGCTTTCTTT. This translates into CASSPQGMVNTEAFF.

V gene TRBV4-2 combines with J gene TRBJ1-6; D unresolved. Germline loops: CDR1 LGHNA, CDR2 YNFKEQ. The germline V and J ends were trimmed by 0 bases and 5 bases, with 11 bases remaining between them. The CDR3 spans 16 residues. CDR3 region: CASSQEGGSNNSPLHF. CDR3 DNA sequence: TGTGCCAGCAGCCAAGAGGGTGGGAGTAATAATTCACCCCTCCACTTT.

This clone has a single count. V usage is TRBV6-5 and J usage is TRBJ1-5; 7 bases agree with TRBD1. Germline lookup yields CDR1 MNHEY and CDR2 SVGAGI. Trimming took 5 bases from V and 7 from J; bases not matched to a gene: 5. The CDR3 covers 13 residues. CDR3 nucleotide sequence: TGTGCCAGCAGTAACAGGGGAACGCAGCCCCAGCATTTT. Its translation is CASSNRGTQPQHF.

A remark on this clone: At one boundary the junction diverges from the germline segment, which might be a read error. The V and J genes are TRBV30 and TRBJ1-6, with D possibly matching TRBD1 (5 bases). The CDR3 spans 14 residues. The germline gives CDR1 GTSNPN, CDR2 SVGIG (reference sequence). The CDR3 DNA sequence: TGTGCCGGGAGGGCCGGGGCTGGTAATTCACCCCTCCACTTT. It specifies CAGRAGAGNSPLHF.